In this sample, the clone carrying this TCR beta chain turned up many times. With 2 bases removed from V and 0 bases from J, the gap between germline ends came to 10 bases. This CDR3 contains 15 residues. Germline assignment: CDR1 MNHEY and CDR2 SMNVEV (reference sequence). The time point here: newly diagnosed GD, antithyroid drugs for less than 3 months. RNA isolated from PBMCs was used to make the TCR library. The data were obtained in a study of regulatory T cells in long-lasting Graves disease. Building of the TCR beta libraries involved iRepertoire HTBI primers and Arm-PCR of CDR3 regions. TCRdb reanalysed the multiplex PCR reads using MiXCR and keeps one entry per CDR3 protein. The sample holds around 400,000 distinct CDR3 sequences, approximately 16% seen once. This same sample was also part of a study on T cells in Graves' hyperthyroidism and ophthalmopathy. As that report states: Uncontrolled infection, other autoimmune disease, pregnancy or lactation barred patients from enrollment. Primed by the HTBI set, a first-round RT-PCR was run on the TCR CDR3. Most expanded thyroid clonotypes above 0.001 recurred in blood.

This receptor was identified in a woman between 40 and 50 years old with Graves disease. The J gene is TRBJ1-2, the V gene TRBV27; the D gene is possibly TRBD1 (5 bases). Sequenced here: peripheral blood mononuclear cells (PBMCs), sampled at new diagnosis, from a patient treated with antithyroid drugs. The CDR3 coding sequence is TGTGCCAGCAGTTTACAAGGCAGGGCTAACTATGGCTACACCTTC. Its translation: CASSLQGRANYGYTF.